This T cell receptor (beta chain) was obtained from a study of response to subunit inactivated influenza vaccine. Study-wide points: Authors suggested few new T cells are recruited by each seasonal influenza vaccination.

This CDR3 region has 17 residues. Germline CDR1 is LGHNA and CDR2 is YSLEER. Unmatched junction bases numbered 10, after V lost 1 base and J lost 7 bases. This clonotype was recorded many times. Its cognate antigen is unknown. MiXCR, applied by TCRdb to the RT-PCR reads, yields one record per CDR3 protein. This table holds about 300,000 distinct CDR3 sequences, around 22% found once. J is TRBJ2-2 and V is TRBV4-3; 9 nucleotides agree with TRBD2. The sequenced sample was PBMCs from blood, obtained 21 months after vaccination. This TCR was recovered from a man between 50 and 75 years old who received an inactivated influenza vaccine. CDR3 protein: CASSQVPRLAGHGELFF. As DNA, the CDR3 is TGCGCCAGCAGCCAAGTCCCAAGGCTAGCGGGACACGGGGAGCTGTTTTTT.